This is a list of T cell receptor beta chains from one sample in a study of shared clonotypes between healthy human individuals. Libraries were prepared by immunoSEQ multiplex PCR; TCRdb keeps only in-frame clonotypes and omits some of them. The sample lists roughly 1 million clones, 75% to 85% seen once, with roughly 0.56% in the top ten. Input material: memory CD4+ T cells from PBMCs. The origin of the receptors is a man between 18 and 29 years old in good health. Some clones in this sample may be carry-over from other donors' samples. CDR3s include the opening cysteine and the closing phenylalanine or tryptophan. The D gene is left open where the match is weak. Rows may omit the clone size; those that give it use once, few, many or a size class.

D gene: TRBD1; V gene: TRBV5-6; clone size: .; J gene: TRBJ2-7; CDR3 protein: CASSRDRVSEQYF; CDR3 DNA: TGTGCCAGCAGCAGGGACAGGGTTAGCGAGCAGTACTTC
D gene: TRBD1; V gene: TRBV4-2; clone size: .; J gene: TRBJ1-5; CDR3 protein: CASSHKAGGSEGVSQPQHF; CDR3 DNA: TGTGCCAGCAGCCATAAGGCAGGGGGCTCGGAAGGGGTAAGTCAGCCCCAGCATTTT
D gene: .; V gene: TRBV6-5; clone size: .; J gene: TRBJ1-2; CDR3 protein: CASSPGTTNYGYTF; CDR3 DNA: TGTGCCAGCAGTCCCGGGACGACCAACTATGGCTACACCTTC
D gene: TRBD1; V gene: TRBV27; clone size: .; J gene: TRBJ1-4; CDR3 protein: CASRGQGATNEKLFF; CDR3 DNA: TGTGCCAGCAGGGGACAGGGGGCAACTAATGAAAAACTGTTTTTT
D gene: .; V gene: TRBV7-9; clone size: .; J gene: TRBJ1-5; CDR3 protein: CASSPGGGNQPQHF; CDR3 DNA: TGTGCCAGCAGCCCCGGAGGGGGAAATCAGCCCCAGCATTTT
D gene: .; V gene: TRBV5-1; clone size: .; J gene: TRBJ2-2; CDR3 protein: CASSLVVSVNTGELFF; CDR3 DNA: TGCGCCAGCAGCTTGGTAGTGAGTGTGAACACCGGGGAGCTGTTTTTT
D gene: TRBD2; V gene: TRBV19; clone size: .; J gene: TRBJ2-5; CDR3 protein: CASSIGLLGGETQYF; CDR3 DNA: TGTGCCAGTAGTATAGGGCTACTGGGAGGGGAGACCCAGTACTTC
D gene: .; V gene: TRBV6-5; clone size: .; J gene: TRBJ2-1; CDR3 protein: CASSSGGGNEQFF; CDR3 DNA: TGTGCCAGCAGTTCGGGTGGGGGGAATGAGCAGTTCTTC
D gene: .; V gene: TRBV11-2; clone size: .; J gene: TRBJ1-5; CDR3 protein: CASSPGSTNQPQHF; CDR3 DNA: TGTGCCAGCAGCCCAGGATCGACTAATCAGCCCCAGCATTTT
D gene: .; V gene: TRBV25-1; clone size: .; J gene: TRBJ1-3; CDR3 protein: CATASFSGNTIYF; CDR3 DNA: TGTGCAACAGCCAGCTTTTCTGGAAACACCATATATTTT
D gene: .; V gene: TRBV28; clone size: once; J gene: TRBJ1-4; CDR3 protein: CASSQASGFEKLFF; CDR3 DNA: TGTGCCAGCAGTCAGGCGTCGGGGTTTGAAAAACTGTTTTTT
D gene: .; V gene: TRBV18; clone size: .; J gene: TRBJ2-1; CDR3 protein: CASSPGGLGRLTYNEQFF; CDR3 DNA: TGTGCCAGCTCACCGGGAGGCTTAGGACGGCTAACCTACAATGAGCAGTTCTTC
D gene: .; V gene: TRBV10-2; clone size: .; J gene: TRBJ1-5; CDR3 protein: CASRAGQNSNQPQHF; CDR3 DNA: TGCGCCAGCAGGGCAGGACAGAATAGCAATCAGCCCCAGCATTTT
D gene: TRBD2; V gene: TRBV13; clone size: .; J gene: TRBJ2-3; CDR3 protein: CASRSAASGGRPDTQYF; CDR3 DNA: TGTGCCAGCAGATCAGCGGCGTCGGGCGGGAGACCAGATACGCAGTATTTT
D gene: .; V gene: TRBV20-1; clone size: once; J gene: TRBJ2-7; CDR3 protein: CSARDTYEQYF; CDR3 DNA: TGCAGTGCTAGGGACACCTACGAGCAGTACTTC
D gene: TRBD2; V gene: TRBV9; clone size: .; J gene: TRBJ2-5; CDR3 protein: CASSVGGRAQETQYF; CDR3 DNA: TGTGCCAGCAGCGTGGGCGGGAGGGCCCAAGAGACCCAGTACTTC
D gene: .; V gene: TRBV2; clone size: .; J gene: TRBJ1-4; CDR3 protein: CASSDYGVPQEKLFF; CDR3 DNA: TGTGCCAGCAGTGATTACGGCGTCCCCCAGGAAAAACTGTTTTTT
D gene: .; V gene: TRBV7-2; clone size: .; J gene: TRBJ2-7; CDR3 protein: CASSLSPYSYEQYF; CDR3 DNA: TGTGCCAGCAGCTTAAGCCCCTACTCCTACGAGCAGTACTTC
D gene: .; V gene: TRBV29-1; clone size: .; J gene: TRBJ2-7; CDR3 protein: CSVGTYEQYF; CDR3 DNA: TGCAGCGTGGGGACCTACGAGCAGTACTTC
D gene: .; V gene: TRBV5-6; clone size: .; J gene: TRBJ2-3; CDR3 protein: CASSLALAGQGADTQYF; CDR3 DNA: TGTGCCAGCAGCTTAGCGCTAGCGGGACAGGGCGCAGATACGCAGTATTTT
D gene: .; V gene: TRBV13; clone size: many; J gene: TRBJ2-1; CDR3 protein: CASSLRDKEDNEQFF; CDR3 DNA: TGTGCCAGCAGCTTGAGGGACAAGGAAGACAATGAGCAGTTCTTC
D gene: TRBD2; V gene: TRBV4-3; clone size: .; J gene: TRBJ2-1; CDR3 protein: CASSENMLAGLEQFF; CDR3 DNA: TGCGCCAGCAGCGAGAACATGCTAGCGGGGCTGGAGCAGTTCTTC
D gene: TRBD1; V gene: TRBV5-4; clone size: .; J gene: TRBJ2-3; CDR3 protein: CASSLASSQGADTQYF; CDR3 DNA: TGTGCCAGCAGCTTGGCGTCTAGCCAGGGGGCAGATACGCAGTATTTT
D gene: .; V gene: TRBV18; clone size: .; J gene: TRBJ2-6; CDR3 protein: CASSPPGFSGANVLTF; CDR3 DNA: TGTGCCAGCTCACCACCGGGCTTCTCTGGGGCCAACGTCCTGACTTTC
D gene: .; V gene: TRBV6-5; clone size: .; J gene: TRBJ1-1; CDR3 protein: CASIGAGLNTEAFF; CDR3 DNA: TGTGCCAGCATAGGTGCAGGCCTGAACACTGAAGCTTTCTTT
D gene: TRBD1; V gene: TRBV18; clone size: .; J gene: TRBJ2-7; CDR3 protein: CASSPTGTGGSYEQYF; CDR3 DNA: TGTGCCAGCTCACCTACCGGGACAGGAGGCTCCTACGAGCAGTACTTC
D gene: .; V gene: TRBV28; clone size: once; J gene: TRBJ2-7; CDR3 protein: CAIVTGGLLRKIYEQYF; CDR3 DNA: TGTGCCATCGTCACAGGTGGCCTTCTTAGGAAGATCTACGAGCAGTACTTC